This T cell receptor (beta chain) appears in the sequencing data of a study of T cell responses to AZD1222 COVID-19 vaccine. On this clone: Its antigen is still unknown.

Method: immunoSEQ multiplex PCR; TCRdb's copy keeps in-frame clones and lacks some. The repertoire holds over 120,000 clones, with roughly 92% as singletons. Study-wide results and caveats: The study found vaccine-associated CD4 TCRs spanning spike, dominant at 160-218 and 743-854. Repertoire sampling occurred only after the peak T cell response. Baseline seropositives among AZD1222 recipients totaled only 5 or 6.

V was pared by 4 bases and J by 2 bases, with 6 bases between. Per the germline V gene, CDR1 is ENHRY and CDR2 is SYGVKD. This CDR3 contains 12 residues. The receptor comes from an adult in good health. The specimen was peripheral blood, collected on day 0 of AZD1222 vaccination. The genes are TRBV10-3 and TRBJ2-7; tentative D call: TRBD2 (5 bases). CDR3: CAISGETYEQYF. In DNA, the CDR3 is TGTGCCATCAGTGGGGAGACCTACGAGCAGTACTTC.